This entry describes one T cell receptor beta chain. Antigen: not known. Researchers isolated CD4+ T cells once approximately 10 days of culture had elapsed. Sometime from March through December 2020, the person acquired a SARS-CoV-2 infection that PCR confirmed. This specimen comes from a study of vaccination effects on CD4 cells after COVID-19. Turning to the study itself: As their vaccination, participants received two doses of either BNT162b2 or mRNA-1273. Among convalescent patients, two provided samples 16 days and one week before vaccination.

The V end was cut by 1 base, the J end by 0 bases, with 12 bases between. This CDR3 has 16 amino acids. CDR1 and CDR2 (germline): KGHSH, LQKENI. Profiling relied on immunoSEQ multiplex PCR, and the TCRdb table lists in-frame clones only, not all of them. The sample has approximately 47,000 clones, about 75% seen once. Regarding the study as a whole: Few convalescent patients, and no early post-infection timepoints, were available to the study.

The source material was CD4+ T cells from PBMCs cultured without peptide, sampled before COVID-19 vaccination. The receptor comes from a human donor who had a prior SARS-CoV-2 infection. V is TRBV18 and J is TRBJ1-1; D may be TRBD1 (5 bases). The CDR3 DNA follows: TGTGCCAGCTCACCACTACCGGGACTGCTGAACACTGAAGCTTTCTTT. The encoded protein is CASSPLPGLLNTEAFF.